This T cell receptor beta chain stems from a study of T cells in localized non-small cell lung cancer. Germline loops: CDR1 SGHVS, CDR2 FQNEAQ. The CDR3 has 13 amino acids. The germline V and J ends were trimmed by 4 bases and 4 bases, with 8 bases remaining between them. TCRdb's table, derived via immunoSEQ multiplex PCR, lists solely in-frame clones and lacks some. The data hold 20,000 to 25,000 clones, with about 81% observed a single time. Specimen: peripheral blood, collected before any cancer treatment. The TCR comes from a man aged 40 to 70 with stage I lung adenocarcinoma. The chain is built from TRBV7-8 and TRBJ1-3, with unresolved D. CDR3 nucleotides: TGTGCCAGCAGCTCTGGAGGGGGAAACACCATATATTTT. Translating it yields CASSSGGGNTIYF.